These 14 T cell receptor beta chains originate from one sample sequenced in a study of radiotherapy plus CTLA-4 blockade in lung cancer. Profiling relied on immunoSEQ multiplex PCR, and the TCRdb table lists in-frame clones only, not all of them. The data show around 80,000 clones, roughly 70% seen once. This specimen was peripheral blood, taken from a patient treated with radiotherapy plus ipilimumab. These receptors were obtained from a human donor with non-small cell lung cancer whose response to radiotherapy plus ipilimumab could not be evaluated.

The J gene is TRBJ2-3, the V gene TRBV7-2; D not certain. This CDR3 is built from 13 residues. Between the trimmed V and J ends, which lost 4 bases and 2 bases, there was a span of 7 bases. Germline CDR1 is SGHTA and CDR2 is FQGNSA. CDR3 coding DNA: TGTGCCAGCAGCTACCGAGCCACAGATACGCAGTATTTT. It specifies CASSYRATDTQYF. The variable domain in full, with the rest retrieved from reference TRBV7-2 and TRBJ2-3, is GAGVSQSPSNKVTEKGKDVELRCDPISGHTALYWYRQSLGQGLEFLIYFQGNSAPDKSGLPSDRFSAERTGGSVSTLTIQRTQQEDSAVYLCASSYRATDTQYFGPGTRLTVL.

The chain links TRBV6-5 to TRBJ2-7; maybe TRBD1 (6 bases). The V gene's germline CDR1 is MNHEY and CDR2 SVGAGI. V gave up 0 bases and J gave up 3 bases, with 9 bases separating them. The CDR3 length is 14 residues. CDR3 nucleotide sequence: TGTGCCAGCAGTTACTCGGGGGCAGACTACGAGCAGTACTTC. This gives the protein CASSYSGADYEQYF.

The chain uses TRBV18 and TRBJ2-1, with 8 bases that match TRBD1. V lost 3 bases, J lost 3 bases, and 4 bases stayed unmatched. CDR1 is KGHSH and CDR2 is LQKENI in the germline V gene. The CDR3 is made up of 15 amino acids. The DNA for the CDR3 is TGTGCCAGCTCACCCACAGGGACAGGCTACAATGAGCAGTTCTTC. This gives the protein CASSPTGTGYNEQFF.

The sample holds one count of this clone. V is TRBV2 and J is TRBJ2-7; no firm D call. Germline CDR1 is SNHLY and CDR2 is FYNNEI. V dropped 6 bases and J dropped 2 bases, with 11 bases sitting between them. The CDR3 runs 13 residues. The CDR3 sequence: CASRPRLTYEQYF. The CDR3 region has the DNA TGTGCCAGCAGGCCCAGGCTAACCTACGAGCAGTACTTC.

This clone came up a few times. V is TRBV7-9 and J is TRBJ2-2, with D unresolved. Germline V lookup: CDR1 SEHNR, CDR2 FQNEAQ (reference sequence). CDR3 size: 14 residues. V was trimmed by 1 base and J by 6 bases, leaving 9 bases between them. CDR3 loop: CASSLVRRSGELFF. CDR3 bases: TGTGCCAGCAGCTTAGTTCGGAGATCCGGGGAGCTGTTTTTT.

V gene TRBV6-6 combines with J gene TRBJ1-1; D not certain. Germline V gives CDR1 MNHNY, CDR2 SVGAGI (reference sequence). Trimming left V 10 bases short and J 1 base short, with 13 bases between. The CDR3 has 13 residues. The DNA for the CDR3 is TGTGCCACCACTAGGGCAGCGAACACTGAAGCTTTCTTT. Protein product: CATTRAANTEAFF.

V gene TRBV6-5 combines with J gene TRBJ2-1; 10 positions agree with TRBD2. CDR1 and CDR2 from the germline V gene are MNHEY and SVGAGI. This CDR3 contains 16 residues. J lost 10 bases, V lost 2 bases, and 11 bases had no gene match. CDR3 coding DNA: TGTGCCAGCAGTTACGTCTCTAGCGGGAGTCCAACGGAGCAGTTCTTC. The encoded protein is CASSYVSSGSPTEQFF.

V and J are TRBV6-1 and TRBJ2-7; D is possibly TRBD1 (6 bases). CDR1 is MNHNS and CDR2 is SASEGT in the germline V gene. The CDR3 sequence is 16 residues long. Trimming took off 2 bases at V and 4 bases at J, with 18 bases between the two ends. The CDR3 DNA reads TGTGCCAGCAGTGAACCCCAACAGGGTTTCCCTTACGAGCAGTACTTC. Amino acid sequence: CASSEPQQGFPYEQYF.

The chain employs TRBV5-1 and TRBJ2-4; TRBD2 is a possible D gene (7 bases). V was pared by 4 bases and J by 1 base, with 18 bases between. This CDR3 comprises 17 residues. CDR1 SGHRS and CDR2 YFSETQ come from the germline V gene. The CDR3 here is CASSPRAGAGAKNIQYF. Here the CDR3 DNA reads TGCGCCAGCAGCCCCCGGGCGGGGGCCGGGGCCAAAAACATTCAGTACTTC. The full variable domain, completed using reference TRBV5-1 and TRBJ2-4, is KAGVTQTPRYLIKTRGQQVTLSCSPISGHRSVSWYQQTPGQGLQFLFEYFSETQRNKGNFPGRFSGRQFSNSRSEMNVSTLELGDSALYLCASSPRAGAGAKNIQYFGAGTRLSVL.

The V gene is TRBV15, the J gene TRBJ2-3; 7 bases are shared with TRBD2. Germline loops: CDR1 LNHNV, CDR2 YYDKDF (reference sequence). This CDR3 has 15 amino acids. The J segment lost 5 bases and the V segment lost 1 base, leaving 6 bases of the junction unmatched. This chain's CDR3 is CATSRGAGAEDTQYF. The CDR3, as DNA: TGTGCCACCAGCAGAGGGGCGGGAGCGGAAGATACGCAGTATTTT.

The rearrangement uses TRBV28 and TRBJ1-5, with D maybe TRBD1 (5 bases). V lost 5 bases and J lost 3, with 8 bases in between. The CDR3 contains 13 residues. Germline V gives CDR1 MDHEN, CDR2 SYDVKM. The CDR3 coding sequence is TGTGCCAGCAGTGGGGACTACAATCAGCCCCAGCATTTT. This gives the protein CASSGDYNQPQHF.

The chain is built from TRBV4-1 and TRBJ1-1; 11 positions match TRBD1. V lost 4 bases to trimming and J lost 4 bases; unmatched junction nucleotides: 5. This CDR3 is 15 amino acids long. CDR1 MGHRA and CDR2 YSYEKL come from the germline V gene. The CDR3 protein is CASSLYGTGGTEAFF. CDR3 nucleotide sequence: TGCGCCAGCAGCCTTTACGGGACAGGGGGCACTGAAGCTTTCTTT.

V gene TRBV5-3 combines with J gene TRBJ2-7; 8 bases line up with TRBD1. TRBV5-3 is an ORF; its function is uncertain. The ends lost 4 bases at V and 5 bases at J; junction bases unmatched: 8. The CDR3 is made up of 14 amino acids. CDR3 residues: CARSPYRGIHEQYF. The CDR3 DNA reads as TGTGCCAGAAGCCCCTACAGGGGGATCCACGAGCAGTACTTC.

This clone was seen more than once but under ten times. The V and J genes are TRBV27 and TRBJ2-1; 11 positions agree with TRBD2. V trimming: 7 bases; J trimming: 4 bases; junction bases outside the gene matches: 6. Germline assignment: CDR1 MNHEY and CDR2 SMNVEV (reference sequence). CDR3 size: 15 residues. The DNA of the CDR3 is TGTGCCAGCACCCCTCTAGCGGGAGGATACAATGAGCAGTTCTTC. Translation: CASTPLAGGYNEQFF.